Given below is one TCR beta chain in context. Its antigen is unknown. No clone much larger than this one lies a single base away; base qualities are absent. The record originates from a study of T cell responses to AZD1222 COVID-19 vaccine (dated by TCRdb to the early 2020s). Looking at the study overall: AZD1222 recipients whose second dose came at about 4 weeks and those whose second dose came at about 12 weeks were combined into one group, since spike-specific TCR depth and breadth did not differ between the two schedules. A total of 233 trial participants underwent TCR sequencing, of whom 207 received two doses of AZD1222 and roughly 25 received two doses of the MenACWY control vaccine. Trial participants were enrolled by age into 18-55, 56-69 and 70-plus year subgroups, with around 150, 28 and 57 TCR-sequenced participants respectively. Here is what the overall study found, with its caveats: Nearly half of unique spike-specific TCRs reportedly recognized epitopes outside regions mutated in the B.1.351 and B.1.1.7 variants. No day 14 peak-response samples were available, so repertoires were characterized only after the peak T cell response. A significant rise in spike-specific TCR breadth and depth was observed after two AZD1222 doses relative to day 0 and relative to MenACWY recipients. The whole spike protein was spanned by vaccine-associated CD4 TCRs, and dominant responses were seen in regions 160-218 and 743-854. Only five to seven AZD1222 recipients were SARS-CoV-2 seropositive at baseline, limiting conclusions about previously exposed vaccinees. The 56-69-year group was small, and its depth increase did not reach significance, likely because of low power. Most participants were white British and females outnumbered males, and the authors suggested that clonal diversity may have been underestimated.

The time point label on this specimen signifies: baseline before first vaccination. Vaccinee samples came from UK trials COV001 and COV002, including a single-blind randomized controlled phase 2/3 trial of AZD1222 (ChAdOx1 nCoV-19) in healthy adults. Trial participant PBMC samples were collected at day 0 and day 28 after the second dose for TCRbeta chain sequencing. The germline V gene provides CDR1 MNHEY and CDR2 SVGAGI. Between the V and J ends, shortened by 0 bases and 5 bases respectively, the junction contains 14 bases. The CDR3 measures 16 amino acids from cysteine to phenylalanine. Just CDR3 DNA is preserved here, 48 bases in frame from base 1. The CDR3 regions of human TCRbeta chains were subjected to immunosequencing. As for the original processing: Repertoire TCRs were matched against a reference library of SARS-CoV-2-specific TCRs generated with the MIRA antigen-specificity platform. Breadth meant the fraction of unique TCRs that were SARS-CoV-2-associated, whereas depth meant the fraction of total T cells that were SARS-CoV-2-associated. Using the MIRA data, each spike-specific TCR was assigned both to the spike region to which the TCR was reactive and to a CD4 or CD8 class. Log10-transformed breadth and depth values were compared by one-way ANOVA with Sidak's multiple comparisons tests. TCRdb carries this immuneACCESS record with in-frame sequences only. Its versions omit some clonotypes, under half of them owing to an unresolved V gene in the studies checked, with the rest unexplained. The D gene and trimming were derived from the DNA, and the V and J assignments and clone size from that table. The sample table contains over 120,000 clones; only one count was recorded for roughly 92% of them. The ten largest clones capture more than 4.5% of the sample.

Here the sequenced sample was peripheral blood, taken on day 0 of AZD1222 vaccination. The TCR originated in an adult in good health. The V and J segments used are TRBV6-5 and TRBJ1-5, with the D gene uncertain. The CDR3 has the sequence CASSYSGSAYHQPQHF. The DNA reads TGTGCCAGCAGTTACTCGGGATCAGCATATCATCAGCCCCAGCATTTT.